The present entry profiles one T cell receptor (beta chain) with its context. This clonotype has a count of ten or more. Its binding antigen is unknown. Base qualities are missing; no much larger clone stands one base away. The data stem from a study of identical twins (dated by TCRdb to the mid-2010s). For the study in its entirety: To test whether fetal clonotypes persist, this study deep-sequenced TCR alpha and beta repertoires from monozygotic twins, from unrelated adults of various ages, and from cord blood. To rule out contamination, replicate twin experiments were performed at different times with different library preparation protocols. Overall study outcomes, separate from this receptor: In monozygotic twins, out-of-frame TCR alpha sharing was systematically underestimated by recombination models, although the models agreed with sharing between unrelated individuals. In beta out-of-frame sequences, excess twin sharing was weaker, because having fewer shared sequences lowered the signal-to-noise ratio. Out-of-frame TCR alpha sequences shared between twins showed an excess of low generation-probability sequences compared with coincidental sharing between unrelated individuals. Fewer insertions were carried by abundant cord blood beta clonotypes, a similar but weaker trend appeared in young adult naive repertoires, and no such trend appeared in memory repertoires. Because the same donors could not be followed over many years, conclusions were based on cross-sectional statistical analysis. Zero-insertion analyses could be partly confounded by invariant T cells such as MAIT and iNKT, though diverse VJ usage argued against such confounding for most clonotypes.

V trim: 4 bases; J trim: 16 bases; unmatched bases: 18. Including cysteine and phenylalanine, the CDR3 has 15 amino acids. Of the read, only the CDR3 DNA is kept; its 45 bases are in frame from base 1. Taken from the germline V gene, the CDR1 and CDR2 loops are KGHSH and LQKENI. Libraries were built with 5' RACE. Sequencing took place on an Illumina HiSeq 2000. Template switching introduced a universal primer binding site; the final cDNA contained a unique molecular identifier, enabling accurate counting of TCR cDNA molecules. Specific primers in the conserved constant-segment region were used to synthesize first-strand cDNA for TCR alpha and beta chains. To control for contamination, each cDNA library was double barcoded with a SMART-Mk sample barcode plus Illumina barcodes. TruSeq adapter sequences, together with Illumina sample barcodes, were added in two successive PCR steps. The TCR alpha and beta cDNA libraries were sequenced on the Illumina HiSeq platform using custom primers. In the source study's methods: MiGEC processed the raw reads to extract unique molecular identifiers, while MiXCR was used to determine the CDR3 positions. For each individual, recombination models were inferred using an EM algorithm with the repgenHMM and IGoR tools. Shared clonotypes were analyzed with the tcR package in R, and sharing was normalized by the product of cloneset sizes. To study raw recombination free of thymic and clonal selection effects, out-of-frame nonproductive sequences were analyzed. TCRdb's own reprocessing of the public reads used fastp at Q25 and MiXCR and kept productive beta chains. Records with the same CDR3 protein are collapsed into one entry carrying the most frequent genes and DNA. TCRdb assigned the V and J calls; the authors' analysis was not used. Here the sample has some 250,000 distinct CDR3 sequences; under 8.5% occur a single time. The ten largest clones add up to about 14% of the sample.

All donors were healthy Caucasians. The twin cohort consisted of three pairs of female monozygotic twins, all aged roughly 18 to 30 years. CD4+ and CD8+ T cell populations were isolated with positive isolation kits from Invitrogen. The data also belong to a second study, concerning T cells expressing NK-cell markers. From that second study: TCR beta-chain repertoires were profiled in sorted CD3+CD56+NKG2C+, CD3+CD56+NKG2C- and CD3+CD56-NKG2C+ T-cell subsets from several donors. Seven of the eight sequenced donors were HCMV-seropositive and one was HCMV-seronegative. To restrict sorting to alphabetaTCR-expressing T cells, an anti-gammadeltaTCR antibody was added in several experiments. In a handful of donors, the dominant CD3+CD56+NKG2C+ clonotypes were among the top 10 CD8+ clonotypes and accounted for about 1.0-7.0% of CD8+ T cells. Those dominant clonotypes were again the most abundant among CD3+CD56-NKG2C+ cells in a handful of donors, at roughly 25-65%. Whether the expanded NKG2C-expressing T cell clones were specific for HCMV antigens remained unclear. The study sequenced eight donors, all healthy volunteers chosen at random: three men and five women. A commercial ELISA kit detecting HCMV-specific IgG in serum was used to determine HCMV serostatus. MIGEC handled demultiplexing of the reads and grouping by UMI, while MiTCR was used to assemble and quantify clonotypes. Only TCR cDNA sequences supported by at least two reads were kept to exclude erroneous sequences. The tcR package was used for downstream repertoire analysis, and clonotypes were matched between fractions using CDR3 nucleotide sequence together with V segment. VDJmatch was used to annotate antigen specificity against VDJdb, with one amino acid substitution in CDR3 permitted.

The sequence was obtained from a woman between 18 and 29 years old in good health. The rearranged segments are TRBV18 and TRBJ2-1, and TRBD1 aligns with 8 junction nucleotides. The sample comprised CD8+ T cells sorted from blood. The DNA reads TGTGCCAGCTCACTAACGGGACAGGAGCACCGCGGGAAATTCTTC. It is translated as CASSLTGQEHRGKFF.